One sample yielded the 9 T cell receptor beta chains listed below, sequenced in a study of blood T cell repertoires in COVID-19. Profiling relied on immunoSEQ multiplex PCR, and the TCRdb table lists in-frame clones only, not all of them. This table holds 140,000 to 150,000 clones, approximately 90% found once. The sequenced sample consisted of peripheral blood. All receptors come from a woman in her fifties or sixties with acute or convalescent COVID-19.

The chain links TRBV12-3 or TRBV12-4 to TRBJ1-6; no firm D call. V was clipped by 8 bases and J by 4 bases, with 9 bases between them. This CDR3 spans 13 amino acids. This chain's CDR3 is CASRESYNSPLHF. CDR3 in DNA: TGTGCCAGCCGGGAATCTTATAATTCACCCCTCCACTTT.

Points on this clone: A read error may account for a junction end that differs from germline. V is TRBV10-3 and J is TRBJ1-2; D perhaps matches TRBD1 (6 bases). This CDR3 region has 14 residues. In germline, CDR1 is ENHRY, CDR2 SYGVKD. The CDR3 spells CAISEGGNGYDYTF. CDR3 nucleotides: TGTGCCATCAGTGAAGGGGGAAATGGATATGACTACACCTTC.

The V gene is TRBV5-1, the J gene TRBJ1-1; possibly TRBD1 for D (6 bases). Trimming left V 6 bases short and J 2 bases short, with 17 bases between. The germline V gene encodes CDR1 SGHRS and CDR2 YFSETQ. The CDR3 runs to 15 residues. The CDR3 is CASTRGAGANTEAFF. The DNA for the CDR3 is TGCGCCAGCACCCGAGGGGCAGGGGCTAACACTGAAGCTTTCTTT.

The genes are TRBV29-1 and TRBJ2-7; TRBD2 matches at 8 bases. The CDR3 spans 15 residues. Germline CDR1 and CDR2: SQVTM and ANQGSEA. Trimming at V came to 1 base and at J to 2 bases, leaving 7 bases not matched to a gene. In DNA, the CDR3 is TGCAGCGTTGAAGGAATGAGCGGGGGCCCCTACGAGCAGTACTTC. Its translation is CSVEGMSGGPYEQYF.

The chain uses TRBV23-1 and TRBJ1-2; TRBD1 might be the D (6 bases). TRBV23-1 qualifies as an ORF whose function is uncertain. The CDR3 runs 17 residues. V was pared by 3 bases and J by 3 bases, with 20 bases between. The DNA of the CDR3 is TGCGCCAGCAGTCAGCGCGGTTACAGGGTAAGTTACTATGGCTACACCTTC. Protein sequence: CASSQRGYRVSYYGYTF.

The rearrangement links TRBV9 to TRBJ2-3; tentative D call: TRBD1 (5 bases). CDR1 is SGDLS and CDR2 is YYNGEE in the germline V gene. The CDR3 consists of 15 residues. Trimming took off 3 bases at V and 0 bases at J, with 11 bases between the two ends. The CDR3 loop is CASSGRTLSTDTQYF. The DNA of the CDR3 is TGTGCCAGCAGCGGAAGGACACTTAGCACAGATACGCAGTATTTT.

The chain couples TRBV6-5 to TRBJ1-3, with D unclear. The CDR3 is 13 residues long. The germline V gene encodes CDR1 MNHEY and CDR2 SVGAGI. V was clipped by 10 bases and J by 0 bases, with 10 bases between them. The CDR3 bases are TGTGCCACCCTTGTGAGCTCTGGAAACACCATATATTTT. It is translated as CATLVSSGNTIYF.

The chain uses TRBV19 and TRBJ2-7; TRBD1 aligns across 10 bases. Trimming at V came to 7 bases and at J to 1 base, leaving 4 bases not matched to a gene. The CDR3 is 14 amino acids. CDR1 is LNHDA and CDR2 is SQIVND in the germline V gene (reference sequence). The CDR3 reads CASTLGQGSYEQYF. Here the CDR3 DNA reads TGTGCCAGTACATTGGGACAGGGGTCCTACGAGCAGTACTTC. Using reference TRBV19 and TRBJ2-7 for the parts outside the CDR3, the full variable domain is DGGITQSPKYLFRKEGQNVTLSCEQNLNHDAMYWYRQDPGQGLRLIYYSQIVNDFQKGDIAEGYSVSREKKESFPLTVTSAQKNPTAFYLCASTLGQGSYEQYFGPGTRLTVT.

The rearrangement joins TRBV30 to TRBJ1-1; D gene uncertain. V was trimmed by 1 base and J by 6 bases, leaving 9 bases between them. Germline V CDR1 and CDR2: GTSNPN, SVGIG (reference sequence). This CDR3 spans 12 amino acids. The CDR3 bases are TGTGCCTGGAGTGCCCGGGGTCCTGAAGCTTTCTTT. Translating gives CAWSARGPEAFF.